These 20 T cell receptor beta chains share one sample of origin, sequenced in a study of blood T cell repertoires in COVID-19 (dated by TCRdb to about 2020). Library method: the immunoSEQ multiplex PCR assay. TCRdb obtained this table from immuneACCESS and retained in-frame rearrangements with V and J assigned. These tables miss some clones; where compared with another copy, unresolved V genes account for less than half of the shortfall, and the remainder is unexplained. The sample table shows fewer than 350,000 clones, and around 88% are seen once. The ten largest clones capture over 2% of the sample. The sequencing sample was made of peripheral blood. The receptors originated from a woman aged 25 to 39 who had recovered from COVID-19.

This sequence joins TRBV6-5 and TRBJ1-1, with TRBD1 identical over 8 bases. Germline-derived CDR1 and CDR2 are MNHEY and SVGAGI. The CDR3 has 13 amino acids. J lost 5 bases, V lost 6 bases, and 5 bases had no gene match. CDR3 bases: TGTGCCAGCAGCAAACAGGGGGGGACTGAAGCTTTCTTT. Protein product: CASSKQGGTEAFF.

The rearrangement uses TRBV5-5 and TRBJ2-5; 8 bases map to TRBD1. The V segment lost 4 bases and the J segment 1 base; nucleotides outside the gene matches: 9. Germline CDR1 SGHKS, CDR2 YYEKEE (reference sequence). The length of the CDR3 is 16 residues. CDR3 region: CASSTGQAPFQETQYF. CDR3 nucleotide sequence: TGTGCCAGCAGCACGGGACAGGCACCGTTCCAAGAGACCCAGTACTTC.

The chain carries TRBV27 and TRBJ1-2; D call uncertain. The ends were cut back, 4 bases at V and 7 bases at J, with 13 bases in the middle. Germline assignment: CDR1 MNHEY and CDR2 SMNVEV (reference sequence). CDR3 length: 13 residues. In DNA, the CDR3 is TGTGCCAGCAGTTCCGGGCCCGGAGGTGGCTACACCTTC. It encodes CASSSGPGGGYTF.

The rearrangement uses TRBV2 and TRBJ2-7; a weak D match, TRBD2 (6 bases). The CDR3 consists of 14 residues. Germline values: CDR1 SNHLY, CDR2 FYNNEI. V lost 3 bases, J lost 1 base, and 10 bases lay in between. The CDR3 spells CASSESGGSYEQYF. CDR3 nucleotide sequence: TGTGCCAGCAGTGAGAGCGGAGGGTCCTACGAGCAGTACTTC.

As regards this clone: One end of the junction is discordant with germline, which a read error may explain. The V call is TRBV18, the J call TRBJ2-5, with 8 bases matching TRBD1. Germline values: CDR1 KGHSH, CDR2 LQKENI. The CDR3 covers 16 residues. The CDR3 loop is CTSSPDRGRLQETQYF. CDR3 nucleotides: TGTACCAGCTCACCCGACAGGGGTAGGCTTCAAGAGACCCAGTACTTC.

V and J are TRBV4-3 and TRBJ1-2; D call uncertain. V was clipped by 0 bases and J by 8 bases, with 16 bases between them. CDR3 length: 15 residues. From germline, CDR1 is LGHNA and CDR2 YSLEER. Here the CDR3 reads CASSQEVGLYGGYTF. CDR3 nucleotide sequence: TGCGCCAGCAGCCAAGAGGTTGGACTTTACGGAGGCTACACCTTC.

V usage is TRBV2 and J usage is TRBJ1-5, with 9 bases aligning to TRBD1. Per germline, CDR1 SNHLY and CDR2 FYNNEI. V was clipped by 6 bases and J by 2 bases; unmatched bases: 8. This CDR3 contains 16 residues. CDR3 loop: CASRHRGLAGNQPQHF. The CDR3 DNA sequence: TGTGCCAGCAGGCACAGGGGGCTGGCGGGCAATCAGCCCCAGCATTTT.

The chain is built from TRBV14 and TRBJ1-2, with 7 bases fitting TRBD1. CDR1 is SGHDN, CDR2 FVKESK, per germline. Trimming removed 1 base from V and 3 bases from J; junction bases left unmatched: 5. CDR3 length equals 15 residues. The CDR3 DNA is TGTGCCAGCAGCCAAGGGACAGGTCCCTACTATGGCTACACCTTC. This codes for CASSQGTGPYYGYTF.

CDR3 coding DNA: TGTGCCACCAGTGATACATGGGACAGCCAAGAGACCCAGTACTTC. Translating it yields CATSDTWDSQETQYF. The chain has TRBV24-1 and TRBJ2-5, with 7 bases fitting TRBD1. With V trimmed by 3 bases and J by 1 base, 4 bases remained unmatched. CDR1 and CDR2 (germline): KGHDR, SFDVKD. The CDR3 sequence is 15 residues long.

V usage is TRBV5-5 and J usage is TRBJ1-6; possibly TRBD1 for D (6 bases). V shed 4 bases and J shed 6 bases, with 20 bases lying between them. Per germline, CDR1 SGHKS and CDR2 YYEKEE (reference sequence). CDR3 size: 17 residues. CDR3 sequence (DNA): TGTGCCAGCAGCGGGGGCGGGTTGACTATCGGTAATTCACCCCTCCACTTT. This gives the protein CASSGGGLTIGNSPLHF.

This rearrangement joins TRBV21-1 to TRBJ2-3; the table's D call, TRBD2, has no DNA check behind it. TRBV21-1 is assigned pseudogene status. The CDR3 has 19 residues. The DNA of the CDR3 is TGTGCCAGCAGCCTCTCCCGCCGCGGGACTAGCGGGAGAACAGATACGCAGTATTTT. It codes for CASSLSRRGTSGRTDTQYF.

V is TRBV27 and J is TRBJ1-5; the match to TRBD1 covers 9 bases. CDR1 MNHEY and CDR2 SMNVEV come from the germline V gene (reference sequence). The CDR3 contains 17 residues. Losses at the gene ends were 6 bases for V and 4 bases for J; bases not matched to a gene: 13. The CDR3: CASRADRGKGLNQPQHF. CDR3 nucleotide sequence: TGTGCCAGCAGGGCGGACAGGGGAAAGGGCTTAAATCAGCCCCAGCATTTT.

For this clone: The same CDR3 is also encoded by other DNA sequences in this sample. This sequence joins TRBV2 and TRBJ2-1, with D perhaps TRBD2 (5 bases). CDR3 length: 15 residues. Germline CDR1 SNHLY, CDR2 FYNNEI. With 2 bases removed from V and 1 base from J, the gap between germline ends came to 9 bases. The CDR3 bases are TGTGCCAGCAGTGAATCGGGGTTTTCCTACAATGAGCAGTTCTTC. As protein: CASSESGFSYNEQFF.

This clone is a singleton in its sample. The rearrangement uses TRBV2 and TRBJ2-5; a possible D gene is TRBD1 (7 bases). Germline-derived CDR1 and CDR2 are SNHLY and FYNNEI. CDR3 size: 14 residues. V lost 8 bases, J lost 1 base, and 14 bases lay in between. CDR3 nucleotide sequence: TGTGCCAGCGGACGACAGGGAGGCCAAGAGACCCAGTACTTC. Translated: CASGRQGGQETQYF.

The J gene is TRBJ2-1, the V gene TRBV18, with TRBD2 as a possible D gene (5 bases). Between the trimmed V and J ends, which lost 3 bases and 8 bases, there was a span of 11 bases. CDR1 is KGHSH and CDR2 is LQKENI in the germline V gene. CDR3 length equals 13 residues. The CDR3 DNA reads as TGTGCCAGCTCACCCTCTTACGGGGATGAGCAGTTCTTC. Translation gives CASSPSYGDEQFF.

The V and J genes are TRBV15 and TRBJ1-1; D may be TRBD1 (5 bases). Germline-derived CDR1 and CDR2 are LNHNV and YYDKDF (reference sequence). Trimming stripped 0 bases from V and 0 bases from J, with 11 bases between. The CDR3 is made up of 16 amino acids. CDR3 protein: CATSREGRGMNTEAFF. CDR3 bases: TGTGCCACCAGCAGAGAGGGGCGTGGTATGAACACTGAAGCTTTCTTT.

The CDR3 reads CASRDSGPADTQYF. CDR3 DNA sequence: TGCGCCAGCAGGGACAGTGGGCCAGCAGATACGCAGTATTTT. This chain joins TRBV10-2 and TRBJ2-3; D is perhaps TRBD1 (6 bases). The CDR3 runs 14 residues. The V end lost 6 bases, the J end lost 4 bases, and 14 bases lay between the germline ends. Germline V lookup: CDR1 WSHSY, CDR2 SAAADI.

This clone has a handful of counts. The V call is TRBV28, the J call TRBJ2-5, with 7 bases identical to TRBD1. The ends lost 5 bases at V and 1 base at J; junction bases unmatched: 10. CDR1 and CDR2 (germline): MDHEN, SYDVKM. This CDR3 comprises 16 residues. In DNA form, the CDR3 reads TGTGCCAGCAGTCCCCGACAGGGTCTTGGCCAAGAGACCCAGTACTTC. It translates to CASSPRQGLGQETQYF.

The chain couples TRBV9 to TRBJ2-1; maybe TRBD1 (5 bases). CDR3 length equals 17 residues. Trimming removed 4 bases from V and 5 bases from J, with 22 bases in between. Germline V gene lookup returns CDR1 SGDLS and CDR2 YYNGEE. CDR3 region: CASSPDPIGFRDNEQFF. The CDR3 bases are TGTGCCAGCAGCCCGGACCCCATAGGTTTCAGGGACAATGAGCAGTTCTTC.

CDR3 in DNA: TGTGCCAGCAGCCCCTCCCCACTAGCAACGGGGAGCTCCTACAATGAGCAGTTCTTC. Its protein product is CASSPSPLATGSSYNEQFF. This chain joins TRBV13 and TRBJ2-1; possibly TRBD2 for D (6 bases). The V end was cut by 5 bases, the J end by 0 bases, with 23 bases between. The CDR3 length is 19 residues. Germline V gene sequence: CDR1 PRHDT, CDR2 FYEKMQ (reference sequence).